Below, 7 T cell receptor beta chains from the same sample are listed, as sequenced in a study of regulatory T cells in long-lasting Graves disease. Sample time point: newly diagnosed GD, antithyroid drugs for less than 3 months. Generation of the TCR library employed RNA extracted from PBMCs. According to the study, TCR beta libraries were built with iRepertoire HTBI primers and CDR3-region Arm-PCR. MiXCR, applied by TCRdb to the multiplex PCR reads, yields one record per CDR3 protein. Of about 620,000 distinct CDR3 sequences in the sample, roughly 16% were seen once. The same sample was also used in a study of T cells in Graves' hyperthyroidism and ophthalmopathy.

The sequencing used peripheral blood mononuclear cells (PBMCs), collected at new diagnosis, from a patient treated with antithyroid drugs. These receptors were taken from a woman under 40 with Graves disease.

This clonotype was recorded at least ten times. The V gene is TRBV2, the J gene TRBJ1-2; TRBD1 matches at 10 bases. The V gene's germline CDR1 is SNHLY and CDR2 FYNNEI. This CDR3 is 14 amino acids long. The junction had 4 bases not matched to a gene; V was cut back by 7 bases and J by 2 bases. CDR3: CASTLGQGNYGYTF. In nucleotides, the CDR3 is TGTGCCAGCACCTTGGGACAGGGGAACTATGGCTACACCTTC.

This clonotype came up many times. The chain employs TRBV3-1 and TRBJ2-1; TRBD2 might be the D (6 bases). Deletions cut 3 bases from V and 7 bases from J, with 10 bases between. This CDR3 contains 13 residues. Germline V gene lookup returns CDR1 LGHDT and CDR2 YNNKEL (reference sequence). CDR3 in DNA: TGTGCCAGCAGCCAGTCGGGAGCTAATGAGCAGTTCTTC. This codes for CASSQSGANEQFF.

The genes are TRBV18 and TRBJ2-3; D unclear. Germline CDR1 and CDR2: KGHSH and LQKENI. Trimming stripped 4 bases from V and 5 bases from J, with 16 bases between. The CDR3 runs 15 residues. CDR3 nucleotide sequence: TGTGCCAGCTCACTCTTCGCAGGCGTGGAAGATACGCAGTATTTT. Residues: CASSLFAGVEDTQYF.

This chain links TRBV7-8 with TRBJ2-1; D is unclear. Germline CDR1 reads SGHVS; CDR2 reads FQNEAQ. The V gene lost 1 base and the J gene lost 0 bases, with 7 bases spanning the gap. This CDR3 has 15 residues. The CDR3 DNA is TGTGCCAGCAGCTTAGTTCGCGCCTCCTACAATGAGCAGTTCTTC. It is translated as CASSLVRASYNEQFF.

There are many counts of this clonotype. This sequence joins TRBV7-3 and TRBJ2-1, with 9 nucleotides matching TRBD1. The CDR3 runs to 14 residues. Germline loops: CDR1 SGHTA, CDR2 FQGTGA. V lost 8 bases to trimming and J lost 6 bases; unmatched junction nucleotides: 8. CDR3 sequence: CASAWDREINEQFF. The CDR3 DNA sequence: TGTGCCAGCGCCTGGGACAGGGAAATCAATGAGCAGTTCTTC. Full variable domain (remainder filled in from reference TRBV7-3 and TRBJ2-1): GAGVSQTPSNKVTEKGKYVELRCDPISGHTALYWYRQSLGQGPEFLIYFQGTGAADDSGLPNDRFFAVRPEGSVSTLKIQRTERGDSAVYLCASAWDREINEQFFGPGTRLTVL.

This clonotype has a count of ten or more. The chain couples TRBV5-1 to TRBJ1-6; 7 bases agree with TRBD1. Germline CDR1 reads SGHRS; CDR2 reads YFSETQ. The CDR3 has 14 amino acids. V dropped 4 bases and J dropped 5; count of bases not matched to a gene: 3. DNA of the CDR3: TGCGCCAGCAGCCACGGACAGGATAATTCACCCCTCCACTTT. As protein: CASSHGQDNSPLHF. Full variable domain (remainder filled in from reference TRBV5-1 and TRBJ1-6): KAGVTQTPRYLIKTRGQQVTLSCSPISGHRSVSWYQQTPGQGLQFLFEYFSETQRNKGNFPGRFSGRQFSNSRSEMNVSTLELGDSALYLCASSHGQDNSPLHFGNGTRLTVT.

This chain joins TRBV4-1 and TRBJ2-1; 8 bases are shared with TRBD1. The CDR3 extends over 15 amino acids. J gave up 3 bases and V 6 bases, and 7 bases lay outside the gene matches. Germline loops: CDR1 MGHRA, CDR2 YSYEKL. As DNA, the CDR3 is TGCGCCAGCAGTCCTTTTGGACAGGGCTACAATGAGCAGTTCTTC. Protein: CASSPFGQGYNEQFF.